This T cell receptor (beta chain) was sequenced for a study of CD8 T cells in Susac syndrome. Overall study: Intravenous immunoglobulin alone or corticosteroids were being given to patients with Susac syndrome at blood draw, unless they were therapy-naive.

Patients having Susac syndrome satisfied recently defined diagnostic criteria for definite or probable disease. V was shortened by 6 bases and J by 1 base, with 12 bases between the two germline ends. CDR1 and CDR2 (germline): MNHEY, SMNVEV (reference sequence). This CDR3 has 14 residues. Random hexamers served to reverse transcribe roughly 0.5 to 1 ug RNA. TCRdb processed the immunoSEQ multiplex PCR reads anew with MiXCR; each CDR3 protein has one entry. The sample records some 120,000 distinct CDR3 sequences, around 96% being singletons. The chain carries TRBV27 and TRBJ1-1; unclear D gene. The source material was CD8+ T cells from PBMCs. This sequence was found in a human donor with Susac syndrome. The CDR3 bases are TGTGCCAGCAGCCTGGAAATCGGGAACACTGAAGCTTTCTTT. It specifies CASSLEIGNTEAFF.